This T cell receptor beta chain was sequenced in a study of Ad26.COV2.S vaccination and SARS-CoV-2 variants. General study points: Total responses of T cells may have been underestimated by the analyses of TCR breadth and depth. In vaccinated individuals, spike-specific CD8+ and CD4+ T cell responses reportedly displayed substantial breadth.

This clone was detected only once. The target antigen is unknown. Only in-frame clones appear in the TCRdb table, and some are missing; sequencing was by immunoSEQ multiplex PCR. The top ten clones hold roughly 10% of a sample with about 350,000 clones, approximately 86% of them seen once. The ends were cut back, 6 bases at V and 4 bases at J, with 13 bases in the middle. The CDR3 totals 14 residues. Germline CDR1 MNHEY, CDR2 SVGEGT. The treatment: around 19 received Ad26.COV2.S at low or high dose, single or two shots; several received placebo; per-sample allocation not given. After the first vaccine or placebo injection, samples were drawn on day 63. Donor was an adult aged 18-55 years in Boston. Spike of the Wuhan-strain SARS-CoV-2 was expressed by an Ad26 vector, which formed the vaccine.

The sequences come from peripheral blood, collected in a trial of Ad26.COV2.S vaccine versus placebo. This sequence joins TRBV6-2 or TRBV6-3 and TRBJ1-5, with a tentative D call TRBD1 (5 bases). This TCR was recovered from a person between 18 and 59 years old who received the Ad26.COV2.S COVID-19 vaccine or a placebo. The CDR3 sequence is CASSRGTLNQPQHF. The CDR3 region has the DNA TGTGCCAGCAGCCGTGGGACTCTAAATCAGCCCCAGCATTTT.